The rows below give T cell receptor beta chains drawn from one sample of a study of T-cell memory formation after mild COVID-19. TCRdb itself ran the 5' RACE reads through MiXCR, one entry per CDR3 protein. The sample has hundreds of thousands of distinct CDR3 sequences, around a quarter seen once. The sequenced sample was PBMCs or a T cell subset sorted from them (not recorded which). These receptors all come from an adult woman who had mild COVID-19 (a few samples of this study predate the infection). Cell type and time point are not known. Both conserved end residues are part of each CDR3. The D gene is left open where the match is weak. A clone size is listed for some rows: how often the clone was seen (once, few, many), or a class if it is expanded.

TRBJ2-7,.,.,TRBV5-1,CASSGIRNTQGEQYF,TGCGCCAGCAGCGGAATACGGAACACTCAGGGGGAGCAGTACTTC
TRBJ2-2,.,.,TRBV20-1,CSAGLARSTGELFF,TGCAGTGCTGGCCTGGCAAGATCCACCGGGGAGCTGTTTTTT
TRBJ2-2,.,TRBD2,TRBV5-5,CASSLAVGLRLAGDGFSGELFF,TGTGCCAGCAGCTTGGCCGTCGGACTCAGACTAGCGGGAGATGGGTTTTCCGGGGAGCTGTTTTTT
TRBJ2-7,many,TRBD1,TRBV5-1,CASSKGQTSSYEQYF,TGCGCCAGCAGCAAGGGACAGACAAGCTCCTACGAGCAGTACTTC
TRBJ1-4,.,.,TRBV7-9,CASSLVSGASGKLFF,TGTGCCAGCAGCTTAGTTAGCGGGGCGAGCGGAAAACTGTTTTTT
TRBJ1-4,.,.,TRBV3-1,CASKRGVLRNEKLFF,TGTGCCAGCAAACGGGGAGTCCTTCGTAATGAAAAACTGTTTTTT
TRBJ1-1,few,.,TRBV29-1,CSVVLNTEAFF,TGCAGCGTTGTGTTGAACACTGAAGCTTTCTTT
TRBJ1-4,.,.,TRBV5-1,CASSSWGGLDEKLFF,TGCGCCAGCAGCTCGTGGGGGGGGCTGGATGAAAAACTGTTTTTT
TRBJ1-6,few,TRBD1,TRBV4-1,CASSQDRGRPVALHF,TGCGCCAGCAGCCAGGACAGGGGACGGCCGGTGGCCCTCCACTTT
TRBJ2-1,few,TRBD2,TRBV30,CAWSFGLAGGRSSYNEQFF,TGTGCCTGGAGTTTTGGACTAGCGGGGGGCCGTAGCTCCTACAATGAGCAGTTCTTC
TRBJ2-3,.,TRBD1,TRBV24-1,CATSDPQGPDTQYF,TGTGCCACCAGTGATCCACAGGGGCCAGATACGCAGTATTTT
TRBJ2-5,.,.,TRBV5-1,CASSLVGAGLQETQYF,TGCGCCAGCAGCTTGGTTGGGGCGGGGCTACAAGAGACCCAGTACTTC
TRBJ2-3,.,.,TRBV12-3/TRBV12-4,CASSPIDTQYF,TGTGCCAGCAGTCCCATAGATACGCAGTATTTT
TRBJ2-3,.,TRBD1,TRBV7-9,CASSPRFGDRRDTDTQYF,TGTGCCAGCAGCCCTAGGTTTGGGGACAGGAGGGACACAGATACGCAGTATTTT
TRBJ2-1,.,TRBD2,TRBV5-1,CASSVGTSGSDEQFF,TGCGCCAGCAGCGTCGGGACTAGCGGGAGCGATGAGCAGTTCTTC
TRBJ2-7,.,.,TRBV12-3/TRBV12-4,CASSFHSFRFGESYEQYF,TGTGCCAGCAGTTTTCACTCTTTCAGGTTTGGCGAATCCTACGAGCAGTACTTC
TRBJ1-6,.,.,TRBV9,CASSSRQGSGYSPLHF,TGTGCCAGCAGCTCCCGTCAGGGAAGTGGGTATTCACCCCTCCACTTT
TRBJ2-3,.,TRBD2,TRBV27,CASSVLGGTDTQYF,TGTGCCAGCAGTGTACTCGGGGGGACAGATACGCAGTATTTT
TRBJ1-1,few,.,TRBV7-8,CASSSLDPGEGYTEAFF,TGTGCCAGCAGCTCTCTCGACCCTGGGGAGGGGTACACTGAAGCTTTCTTT
TRBJ2-7,few,TRBD2,TRBV10-3,CAISGLAGEQYEQYF,TGTGCCATCAGCGGTCTAGCGGGAGAGCAATACGAGCAGTACTTC
TRBJ1-2,few,TRBD1,TRBV7-2,CASSFDRASNGYTF,TGTGCCAGCAGCTTTGACAGGGCGAGCAATGGCTACACCTTC
TRBJ2-5,many,.,TRBV7-7,CASSLGEALGETQYF,TGTGCCAGCAGCTTAGGAGAAGCCCTCGGGGAGACCCAGTACTTC
TRBJ2-2,.,TRBD1,TRBV3-1,CASSHQQGRGELFF,TGTGCCAGCAGCCACCAACAGGGGCGCGGGGAGCTGTTTTTT
TRBJ1-2,few,.,TRBV5-4,CASSRGGRGDSGYTF,TGTGCCAGCAGCCGAGGGGGGCGCGGGGATAGTGGCTACACCTTC
TRBJ2-1,few,TRBD1,TRBV24-1,CATSERGTGGPNEQFF,TGTGCCACCAGTGAGCGCGGGACAGGGGGACCTAATGAGCAGTTCTTC
TRBJ2-6,few,.,TRBV29-1,CSVDRSGANVLTF,TGCAGCGTTGATAGATCTGGGGCCAACGTCCTGACTTTC
TRBJ1-5,.,TRBD1,TRBV24-1,CATSAPGTGSNQPQHF,TGTGCCACCAGTGCCCCCGGGACAGGAAGCAATCAGCCCCAGCATTTT
TRBJ1-1,few,TRBD1,TRBV5-5,CASSSLPGQQNTEAFF,TGTGCCAGCAGCTCACTACCGGGACAGCAGAACACTGAAGCTTTCTTT
TRBJ2-2,.,.,TRBV30,CAWSVLNTGELFF,TGTGCCTGGAGTGTCCTGAACACCGGGGAGCTGTTTTTT
TRBJ2-7,.,TRBD1,TRBV11-3,CASSRTGVWGTYEQYF,TGTGCCAGCAGTCGTACAGGGGTTTGGGGAACATACGAGCAGTACTTC
TRBJ1-2,few,.,TRBV6-6,CASSYSSPDGYTF,TGTGCCAGCAGTTACTCGTCCCCAGATGGCTACACCTTC
TRBJ2-3,few,.,TRBV3-1,CASSQVGRSTDTQYF,TGTGCCAGCAGCCAAGTAGGCCGTAGCACAGATACGCAGTATTTT
TRBJ2-2,once,TRBD1,TRBV24-1,CATGGQGARTGELFF,TGTGCCACCGGGGGACAGGGGGCGCGCACCGGGGAGCTGTTTTTT
TRBJ2-4,many,.,TRBV12-3/TRBV12-4,CASRGDTLDIQYF,TGTGCCAGCAGAGGAGACACCCTAGACATTCAGTACTTC
TRBJ2-3,few,TRBD2,TRBV6-1,CASSDIGRAETDTQYF,TGTGCCAGCAGTGATATCGGGAGGGCGGAGACAGATACGCAGTATTTT
TRBJ2-7,.,.,TRBV5-1,CASSAAAGSGEQYF,TGCGCCAGCAGCGCAGCTGCAGGTTCGGGGGAGCAGTACTTC
TRBJ2-5,.,.,TRBV20-1,CSARDQEGGWKETQYF,TGCAGTGCTAGAGATCAAGAGGGTGGTTGGAAAGAGACCCAGTACTTC
TRBJ1-1,few,.,TRBV28,CASSLWAGEAFF,TGTGCCAGCAGTTTATGGGCGGGTGAAGCTTTCTTT
TRBJ1-4,few,.,TRBV6-2/TRBV6-3,CASSYNEKLFF,TGTGCCAGCAGTTACAATGAAAAACTGTTTTTT
TRBJ2-7,.,.,TRBV18,CASSPSVRTYEQYF,TGTGCCAGCTCACCAAGCGTAAGAACCTACGAGCAGTACTTC
TRBJ2-7,few,TRBD1,TRBV30,CAWSLGQGVYEQYF,TGTGCCTGGAGCCTCGGACAGGGGGTCTACGAGCAGTACTTC
TRBJ2-7,.,TRBD2,TRBV29-1,CSVALALEQYF,TGCAGCGTTGCACTAGCGCTCGAGCAGTACTTC
TRBJ2-1,few,.,TRBV4-1,CASSHVGVNEQFF,TGCGCCAGCAGCCACGTAGGGGTCAATGAGCAGTTCTTC
TRBJ1-1,.,.,TRBV4-2,CASSQDRGLTEAFF,TGTGCCAGCAGCCAAGATCGGGGCCTCACTGAAGCTTTCTTT
TRBJ2-5,few,.,TRBV4-1,CASSQVGTRRETQYF,TGCGCCAGCAGCCAAGTGGGGACCAGAAGAGAGACCCAGTACTTC
TRBJ2-1,few,.,TRBV2,CASTSEQFF,TGTGCCAGCACGTCTGAGCAGTTCTTC
TRBJ2-4,.,TRBD2,TRBV18,CASSPGGPDIQYF,TGTGCCAGCTCACCGGGAGGGCCAGACATTCAGTACTTC
TRBJ2-1,few,TRBD2,TRBV6-6,CACGTSGRRGRDEQFF,TGTGCCTGCGGGACTAGCGGTCGCAGGGGCCGCGATGAGCAGTTCTTC
TRBJ2-3,few,.,TRBV24-1,CATSDRTVPRAKDTQYF,TGTGCCACCAGTGATCGGACAGTGCCACGAGCGAAGGATACGCAGTATTTT
TRBJ2-3,.,TRBD2,TRBV11-2,CASSLVLWASGRPVSTDTQYF,TGTGCCAGCAGCTTAGTTCTTTGGGCTAGCGGGAGGCCCGTCAGCACAGATACGCAGTATTTT
TRBJ2-1,.,TRBD2,TRBV14,CASSPRLAGDREQFF,TGTGCCAGCAGCCCGAGACTAGCGGGAGACCGAGAGCAGTTCTTC
TRBJ2-2,.,.,TRBV11-1,CASGRGPTGELFF,TGTGCCAGTGGACGGGGCCCCACCGGGGAGCTGTTTTTT